One sample yielded the 17 T cell receptor beta chains listed below, sequenced in a study of blood T cell repertoires in COVID-19. The repertoire was sequenced with immunoSEQ multiplex PCR; TCRdb's copy has only in-frame clones and lacks some. The sample lists more than 85,000 clones, roughly nine tenths seen once, with 2% to 2.5% in the top ten. Input material: peripheral blood. All receptors derive from a man aged 50 to 60 with active COVID-19.

The chain links TRBV30 to TRBJ1-3; no definite D call. Germline V gene data show CDR1 as GTSNPN and CDR2 as SVGIG (reference sequence). V lost 4 bases, J lost 2 bases, and 9 bases lay in between. The CDR3 is 13 amino acids. The CDR3 nucleotides read TGTGCCTGGACGACACCGCCTGGAAACACCATATATTTT. The encoded protein is CAWTTPPGNTIYF.

This chain connects TRBV5-5 to TRBJ1-3; 7 bases fit TRBD1. Germline V lookup: CDR1 SGHKS, CDR2 YYEKEE (reference sequence). The CDR3 totals 15 residues. V shed 4 bases, J shed 2 bases, and the junction held 6 bases outside the gene matches. DNA for the CDR3: TGTGCCAGCAGCGCTGGGACAGTAACTGGAAACACCATATATTTT. Translating it yields CASSAGTVTGNTIYF.

J is TRBJ2-1 and V is TRBV9, with D possibly TRBD2 on 7 matching bases. The CDR3 runs 15 residues. Trimming left V 2 bases short and J 0 bases short, with 9 bases between. Germline CDR1 SGDLS, CDR2 YYNGEE. The CDR3 spells CASSVGGLSYNEQFF. The CDR3 nucleotides are TGTGCCAGCAGCGTGGGGGGGCTCTCCTACAATGAGCAGTTCTTC.

This chain uses TRBV19 with TRBJ2-7; 9 nucleotides line up with TRBD1. CDR3 size: 17 residues. The ends lost 1 base at V and 1 base at J; junction bases unmatched: 8. Germline V CDR1 and CDR2: LNHDA, SQIVND (reference sequence). CDR3 loop: CASSIALPGQGSYEQYF. The DNA of the CDR3 is TGTGCCAGTAGTATAGCCCTACCGGGACAGGGATCCTACGAGCAGTACTTC. Together with reference TRBV19 and TRBJ2-7, the CDR3 gives the full variable domain: DGGITQSPKYLFRKEGQNVTLSCEQNLNHDAMYWYRQDPGQGLRLIYYSQIVNDFQKGDIAEGYSVSREKKESFPLTVTSAQKNPTAFYLCASSIALPGQGSYEQYFGPGTRLTVT.

CDR3 sequence reads: CASSFGGFEAFF. In DNA form, the CDR3 reads TGTGCCAGCAGCTTTGGAGGGTTTGAAGCTTTCTTT. The J gene is TRBJ1-1, the V gene TRBV5-5; D gene ambiguous. This CDR3 has 12 residues. Trimming shortened V by 2 bases and J by 7 bases, and 9 bases separated the two germline ends. CDR1 and CDR2 from the germline V gene are SGHKS and YYEKEE (reference sequence). The whole variable domain, filled in from reference TRBV5-5 and TRBJ1-1, reads DAGVTQSPTHLIKTRGQQVTLRCSPISGHKSVSWYQQVLGQGPQFIFQYYEKEERGRGNFPDRFSARQFPNYSSELNVNALLLGDSALYLCASSFGGFEAFFGQGTRLTVV.

This sequence joins TRBV4-2 and TRBJ1-1; D possibly corresponds to TRBD1 (6 bases). V lost 3 bases to trimming and J lost 4 bases, with 18 bases between them. This CDR3 is 16 amino acids long. The germline gives CDR1 LGHNA, CDR2 YNFKEQ. CDR3 region: CASSQWGGGRGTEAFF. CDR3 bases: TGTGCCAGCAGCCAGTGGGGCGGGGGCAGGGGCACTGAAGCTTTCTTT.

V usage is TRBV7-2 and J usage is TRBJ2-3; 10 bases map to TRBD2. V shed 5 bases and J 8 bases; nucleotides not matched to a gene: 4. CDR1 SGHTA and CDR2 FQGNSA come from the germline V gene. The CDR3 runs 13 residues. DNA for the CDR3: TGTGCCAGCAGCGGGGAGCGGGGGGGTACGCAGTATTTT. It translates to CASSGERGGTQYF.

The rearrangement joins TRBV5-5 to TRBJ2-2, with a possible D match to TRBD2 (5 bases). There are 14 residues in the CDR3. V was shortened by 6 bases and J by 6 bases, with 15 bases between the two germline ends. The germline gives CDR1 SGHKS, CDR2 YYEKEE (reference sequence). In nucleotides, the CDR3 is TGTGCCAGCATCCAGACTATAGTAGCCGGGGAGCTGTTTTTT. This codes for CASIQTIVAGELFF. Full variable domain (remainder filled in from reference TRBV5-5 and TRBJ2-2): DAGVTQSPTHLIKTRGQQVTLRCSPISGHKSVSWYQQVLGQGPQFIFQYYEKEERGRGNFPDRFSARQFPNYSSELNVNALLLGDSALYLCASIQTIVAGELFFGEGSRLTVL.

This chain links TRBV9 with TRBJ2-7, with 7 nucleotides matching TRBD1. This CDR3 is 13 amino acids long. With 4 bases clipped from V and 5 bases from J, the junction kept 6 bases outside the gene matches. Germline lookup yields CDR1 SGDLS and CDR2 YYNGEE. CDR3 in amino acids: CASSRGPVDEQYF. In nucleotides, the CDR3 is TGTGCCAGCAGCAGGGGGCCGGTCGACGAGCAGTACTTC.

V gene TRBV29-1 combines with J gene TRBJ1-2; 7 bases align to TRBD1. Germline CDR1 and CDR2: SQVTM and ANQGSEA. The length of the CDR3 is 13 residues. The V and J ends lost 6 bases and 0 bases, in that order; junction bases with no gene match: 4. This CDR3 reads CSVQGGANYGYTF. CDR3 nucleotides: TGCAGCGTCCAGGGGGGAGCTAACTATGGCTACACCTTC.

J is TRBJ1-1 and V is TRBV18, with D tentatively TRBD1 (6 bases). CDR1 is KGHSH and CDR2 is LQKENI in the germline V gene. V was cut by 0 bases and J by 2 bases, with 7 bases left in between. This CDR3 contains 14 residues. The CDR3 nucleotides are TGTGCCAGCTCACCACCCAGGGGAAACACTGAAGCTTTCTTT. Its protein is CASSPPRGNTEAFF.

As for this clone: At one end the junction does not follow the germline gene, possibly because of a read error. V gene TRBV27 combines with J gene TRBJ2-3; TRBD2 might be the D (6 bases). Germline V gives CDR1 MNHEY, CDR2 SMNVEV (reference sequence). The CDR3 covers 14 residues. The CDR3 DNA reads TGTGCCATCAGTAACTTCCGGGGGTCCGATACGCAGTATTTT. It codes for CAISNFRGSDTQYF.

This clone has just one count. The chain joins TRBV12-3 or TRBV12-4 to TRBJ1-5; unclear D gene. The germline V and J ends were trimmed by 3 bases and 8 bases, with 11 bases remaining between them. The CDR3 is made up of 13 amino acids. CDR3 region: CASSLSRREPQHF. For the CDR3, the DNA is TGTGCCAGCAGTTTGAGCCGCCGGGAGCCCCAGCATTTT.

The chain combines TRBV7-9 with TRBJ1-1; possible D gene TRBD1, 6 bases. V dropped 3 bases and J dropped 4 bases, with 12 bases sitting between them. CDR1 is SEHNR, CDR2 FQNEAQ, per germline (reference sequence). The CDR3 spans 14 residues. This chain's CDR3 is CASSFRGASTEAFF. The CDR3 coding sequence is TGTGCCAGCAGCTTCAGGGGAGCGAGCACTGAAGCTTTCTTT.

The CDR3 reads CASSPGRGRETQYF. The CDR3 nucleotides read TGTGCCAGCAGCCCTGGCCGGGGGAGAGAGACCCAGTACTTC. The chain employs TRBV7-3 and TRBJ2-5; TRBD2 might be the D (6 bases). This CDR3 contains 14 residues. CDR1 and CDR2 (germline): SGHTA, FQGTGA. V shed 5 bases and J shed 4 bases, with 14 bases lying between them.

In this sample, this clone turned up a few times. The chain carries TRBV5-4 and TRBJ1-1; unclear D gene. Deletions cut 0 bases from V and 8 bases from J, with 8 bases between. CDR1 and CDR2 (germline): SGHNT, YYREEE (reference sequence). CDR3 size: 12 residues. CDR3 sequence reads: CASSLDVGEAFF. The CDR3 DNA reads as TGTGCCAGCAGCTTGGACGTTGGCGAAGCTTTCTTT.

This chain joins TRBV18 and TRBJ2-7, with a tentative D call TRBD1 (6 bases). This CDR3 comprises 15 residues. The ends were cut back, 3 bases at V and 0 bases at J, with 12 bases in the middle. Per the germline V gene, CDR1 is KGHSH and CDR2 is LQKENI. CDR3 sequence reads: CASSPTGASSYEQYF. The DNA for the CDR3 is TGTGCCAGCTCACCGACAGGCGCAAGCTCCTACGAGCAGTACTTC. Full variable domain (outside the CDR3, taken from reference TRBV18 and TRBJ2-7): NAGVMQNPRHLVRRRGQEARLRCSPMKGHSHVYWYRQLPEEGLKFMVYLQKENIIDESGMPKERFSAEFPKEGPSILRIQQVVRGDSAAYFCASSPTGASSYEQYFGPGTRLTVT.